This T cell receptor beta chain appears in the sequencing data of a study of breast tumors, draining lymph nodes, adjacent tissues. The sample holds many counts of this clonotype. Its antigen is unknown. TCRdb ran MiXCR on the multiplex PCR reads and lists one entry per CDR3 protein. This sample has about 35,000 distinct CDR3 sequences, with approximately 37% found just once. Germline V gene lookup returns CDR1 KGHDR and CDR2 SFDVKD. The V end lost 4 bases, the J end lost 1 base, and 11 bases lay between the germline ends. This CDR3 is built from 15 residues. General study results and limits: Luminal-like breast cancer showed significantly greater tumor-nontumor repertoire similarity than basal-like breast cancer did. Compared with lymph nodes, tumors were less diverse; compared with nontumor tissue, more.

Material for sequencing was breast tumor tissue. This rearrangement joins TRBV24-1 to TRBJ2-3; no firm D call. The clonotype originates from a female donor with breast cancer. Some clones in this sample may be carry-over from other donors' samples. The DNA of the CDR3 is TGTGCCACCAGTGAACCAAAACGAGGCACAGATACGCAGTATTTT. Residues: CATSEPKRGTDTQYF.